Listed here are 16 T cell receptor beta chains from one sample, sequenced in a study of CD8+CD57+ T cells in acquired aplastic anemia. For CDR3 and TCR beta VDJ profiling, genomic DNA was the template used. Via MiXCR, TCRdb re-called the reads, giving one row per CDR3 protein. The sample records 150,000 to 200,000 distinct CDR3 sequences, under 70% being singletons. Input material: sorted CD4+, CD8+, or CD8+CD57+ T cells (not recorded which) from PBMCs. Receptor source: a human donor with severe aplastic anemia or a healthy control (not recorded which).

This chain connects TRBV24-1 to TRBJ1-2, with D tentatively TRBD1 (5 bases). The length of the CDR3 is 16 residues. The germline V gene has CDR1 KGHDR and CDR2 SFDVKD. Trimming shortened V by 7 bases and J by 0 bases, and 17 bases separated the two germline ends. The chain's CDR3 is CATRGSGTETNYGYTF. The CDR3 region has the DNA TGTGCCACCAGGGGATCCGGGACTGAGACTAACTATGGCTACACCTTC.

V gene TRBV29-1 combines with J gene TRBJ2-3; TRBD2 matches 10 bases. J gave up 1 base and V 6 bases, and 4 bases lay outside the gene matches. The CDR3 length is 14 residues. Germline assignment: CDR1 SQVTM and CDR2 ANQGSEA. CDR3 in DNA: TGCAGCGTAGCCACTAGCGGGGGCACAGATACGCAGTATTTT. Its protein product is CSVATSGGTDTQYF.

As concerns this clonotype: The limits of the CDR3 on the DNA are not certain, so only TCRdb's listed CDR3 is given. V usage is TRBV19 and J usage is TRBJ2-2; TRBD1 reflects the table's D call only, with no check against the DNA. Germline V gene sequence: CDR1 LNHDA, CDR2 SQIVND (reference sequence). The CDR3 region is 24 residues in length, termini included. The CDR3 spells CASSARGVTYYEQYFGPGTGELFF.

This rearrangement joins TRBV10-2 to TRBJ1-2; no clear D gene. This CDR3 has 12 residues. Per the germline V gene, CDR1 is WSHSY and CDR2 is SAAADI. Trimming cost V 3 bases and J 4 bases, with 6 bases left between them. CDR3 protein: CASSEPSYGYTF. Here the CDR3 DNA reads TGCGCCAGCAGTGAACCTTCCTATGGCTACACCTTC.

The CDR3 region has the DNA TGTGCCAGTAGTATCGAGGGCCGGGAACTCTACGAGCAGTACTTC. It yields the protein CASSIEGRELYEQYF. This chain joins TRBV19 and TRBJ2-7; weak D call: TRBD2 (5 bases). CDR3 length equals 15 residues. Germline assignment: CDR1 LNHDA and CDR2 SQIVND (reference sequence). Trimming removed 3 bases at V and 3 bases at J, with 15 bases between.

The chain combines TRBV20-1 with TRBJ1-4; a possible D gene is TRBD1 (5 bases). Per the germline V gene, CDR1 is DFQATT and CDR2 is SNEGSKA (reference sequence). The V end lost 3 bases, the J end lost 2 bases, and 10 bases lay between the germline ends. The CDR3 runs to 14 residues. The CDR3 nucleotides read TGCAGTGCTAGGCAACAGGACACTAATGAAAAACTGTTTTTT. Its protein product is CSARQQDTNEKLFF.

The genes are TRBV19 and TRBJ1-1, with D tentatively TRBD1 (5 bases). The ends were cut back, 9 bases at V and 3 bases at J, with 17 bases in the middle. The CDR3 length is 14 residues. Germline V lookup: CDR1 LNHDA, CDR2 SQIVND (reference sequence). CDR3 amino acids: CASSLRQGDTEAFF. The CDR3 bases are TGTGCCAGCAGCTTGAGGCAGGGCGACACTGAAGCTTTCTTT.

V usage is TRBV12-3 or TRBV12-4 and J usage is TRBJ2-5, with D uncertain. The CDR3 consists of 13 residues. V lost 2 bases and J lost 0, with 4 bases in between. For the CDR3, the DNA is TGTGCCAGCAGTTTATATAACCAAGAGACCCAGTACTTC. This sequence encodes CASSLYNQETQYF.

The rearrangement links TRBV7-2 to TRBJ2-7; D could derive from TRBD1 or TRBD2 (5 bases each). Germline CDR1 and CDR2: SGHTA and FQGNSA. The CDR3 loop spans 14 amino acids. The ends were cut back, 0 bases at V and 6 bases at J, with 12 bases in the middle. This CDR3 is CASSLAGRGSEQYF. The DNA for the CDR3 is TGTGCCAGCAGCTTAGCGGGACGAGGGAGCGAGCAGTACTTC.

This rearrangement joins TRBV20-1 to TRBJ2-3, with TRBD2 matching 13 bases. Germline V CDR1 and CDR2: DFQATT, SNEGSKA (reference sequence). V gave up 3 bases and J gave up 3 bases; unmatched junction bases: 3. CDR3 length equals 15 residues. CDR3: CSARSTSGGTDTQYF. The CDR3, as DNA: TGCAGTGCTAGGTCGACTAGCGGGGGGACAGATACGCAGTATTTT.

The chain recombines TRBV24-1 with TRBJ2-1, with D perhaps assigned TRBD1 or TRBD2 (5 bases each). The CDR3 loop spans 11 amino acids. Germline loops: CDR1 KGHDR, CDR2 SFDVKD. Trimming took 9 bases from V and 6 from J, leaving 8 bases between them. The CDR3 is CATRGLNEQFF. In DNA, the CDR3 is TGTGCCACCCGGGGCCTCAATGAGCAGTTCTTC.

The rearrangement uses TRBV24-1 and TRBJ2-5; D possibly matches TRBD1 or TRBD2 (6 bases each). Trimming left V 1 base short and J 5 bases short, with 13 bases between. The length of the CDR3 is 15 residues. The germline V gene encodes CDR1 KGHDR and CDR2 SFDVKD. This CDR3 reads CATSDLRRGRETQYF. In DNA form, the CDR3 reads TGTGCCACCAGTGATTTACGAAGGGGGAGGGAGACCCAGTACTTC.

The V gene is TRBV9, the J gene TRBJ2-5; 10 positions match TRBD1. This CDR3 spans 15 amino acids. The germline V gene encodes CDR1 SGDLS and CDR2 YYNGEE. The ends lost 3 bases at V and 4 bases at J; junction bases unmatched: 6. Here the CDR3 reads CASSGWTGGLETQYF. The CDR3 DNA sequence: TGTGCCAGCAGCGGATGGACAGGGGGGTTAGAGACCCAGTACTTC.

This sequence joins TRBV9 and TRBJ2-5; TRBD2 might be the D (5 bases). The CDR3 has 10 amino acids. V was trimmed by 4 bases and J by 9 bases, leaving 7 bases between them. The V gene's germline CDR1 is SGDLS and CDR2 YYNGEE. CDR3 loop: CASSQEAQYF. In DNA form, the CDR3 reads TGTGCCAGCAGCCAGGAGGCCCAGTACTTC.

In this sample, this clonotype turned up many times. J is TRBJ2-7 and V is TRBV12-3 or TRBV12-4; D might be TRBD1 or TRBD2, each matching 5 bases. Trimming shortened V by 3 bases and J by 5 bases, and 11 bases separated the two germline ends. This CDR3 has 13 residues. CDR3 residues: CASSFGGRDEQYF. The CDR3 DNA reads as TGTGCCAGCAGTTTTGGGGGTAGAGACGAGCAGTACTTC.

The chain joins TRBV20-1 to TRBJ2-1; D possibly corresponds to TRBD2 (5 bases). Germline CDR1 reads DFQATT; CDR2 reads SNEGSKA (reference sequence). This CDR3 comprises 12 residues. V lost 7 bases, J lost 6 bases, and 13 bases lay in between. CDR3 sequence (DNA): TGCAGTGTGAGGACTCCTATCAATGAGCAGTTCTTC. This codes for CSVRTPINEQFF.